One sample yielded the 25 T cell receptor beta chains listed below, sequenced in a study of cytomegalovirus exposure and HLA in healthy donors. With 60 Vbeta and 13 Jbeta primers, the PCR was carried out. The data were produced by immunoSEQ multiplex PCR, yet TCRdb's version contains in-frame clones alone and is incomplete. This sample has about 92,000 clones, with about 85% found just once. Sequenced sample: PBMCs. Receptors were obtained from a girl aged 2-10 years in good health and CMV-seropositive.

V and J are TRBV28 and TRBJ2-1; D might be TRBD2 (5 bases). Germline assignment: CDR1 MDHEN and CDR2 SYDVKM. This CDR3 is 15 amino acids long. V was clipped by 8 bases and J by 0 bases, with 14 bases between them. The CDR3 reads CASWDAGYSYNEQFF. CDR3 bases: TGTGCCAGCTGGGATGCGGGCTACTCCTACAATGAGCAGTTCTTC.

This clone appeared a few times. The V call is TRBV30, the J call TRBJ2-3; D is uncertain. V lost 0 bases and J lost 0, with 10 bases in between. The CDR3 runs to 15 residues. Germline CDR1 and CDR2: GTSNPN and SVGIG (reference sequence). This CDR3 is CAWSVHAVSTDTQYF. DNA of the CDR3: TGTGCCTGGAGTGTACATGCGGTTAGCACAGATACGCAGTATTTT.

The V and J genes are TRBV7-9 and TRBJ2-1, with unresolved D. The CDR3 totals 14 residues. V was pared by 5 bases and J by 2 bases, with 10 bases between. Per germline, CDR1 SEHNR and CDR2 FQNEAQ (reference sequence). The DNA of the CDR3 is TGTGCCAGCAGCCCTCTACTGGCCTACAATGAGCAGTTCTTC. Translated: CASSPLLAYNEQFF.

The chain links TRBV29-1 to TRBJ1-1; 9 bases map to TRBD1. Germline V gene sequence: CDR1 SQVTM, CDR2 ANQGSEA. J gave up 1 base and V 6 bases, and 9 bases lay outside the gene matches. CDR3 size: 15 residues. The CDR3 reads CSVARDRAGNTEAFF. In DNA, the CDR3 is TGCAGCGTCGCCCGGGACAGGGCAGGGAACACTGAAGCTTTCTTT.

The chain links TRBV28 to TRBJ1-2; TRBD1 aligns across 8 bases. After removal of 1 base from V and 3 bases from J, the junction contained 7 bases not matched to a gene. Germline loops: CDR1 MDHEN, CDR2 SYDVKM. The CDR3 extends over 16 amino acids. CDR3 sequence reads: CASSLFSGQEHYGYTF. The CDR3 DNA sequence: TGTGCCAGCAGTTTATTTTCGGGACAGGAGCACTATGGCTACACCTTC.

V and J are TRBV9 and TRBJ1-4, with 7 bases that match TRBD1. The CDR3 covers 15 residues. Trimming at V came to 2 bases and at J to 4 bases, leaving 5 bases not matched to a gene. The germline CDR1 and CDR2 sequences are SGDLS and YYNGEE. CDR3 residues: CASSVFGTDNEKLFF. In DNA, the CDR3 is TGTGCCAGCAGCGTTTTCGGGACAGATAATGAAAAACTGTTTTTT.

The J gene is TRBJ2-3, the V gene TRBV28; 10 positions match TRBD1. The V gene end was trimmed by 6 bases and the J gene end by 4 bases; junction bases not matched to a gene: 4. CDR3 size: 14 residues. Germline V gene sequence: CDR1 MDHEN, CDR2 SYDVKM. CDR3 sequence reads: CASRGTGEADTQYF. The DNA of the CDR3 is TGTGCCAGCAGGGGGACAGGGGAAGCAGATACGCAGTATTTT.

V and J are TRBV30 and TRBJ1-4, with D possibly being TRBD1 (5 bases). The V and J ends lost 2 bases and 1 base respectively, with 8 bases between them. Germline loops: CDR1 GTSNPN, CDR2 SVGIG (reference sequence). This CDR3 has 14 amino acids. The CDR3 is CAWSSRVTNEKLFF. CDR3 bases: TGTGCCTGGAGTTCCAGGGTAACTAATGAAAAACTGTTTTTT.

The chain employs TRBV27 and TRBJ2-3; D call uncertain. Germline V lookup: CDR1 MNHEY, CDR2 SMNVEV (reference sequence). This CDR3 region has 14 residues. Deletions cut 3 bases from V and 2 bases from J, with 9 bases between. CDR3 nucleotides: TGTGCCAGCAGTTTGGAGCCCTCCACAGATACGCAGTATTTT. Its translation is CASSLEPSTDTQYF.

A word on this clone: The junction departs from germline at one end; a sequencing error may be responsible. The genes are TRBV9 and TRBJ2-3; 8 bases line up with TRBD2. The CDR3 totals 14 residues. Looked up from germline, CDR1 is SGDLS and CDR2 is YYNGEE. DNA for the CDR3: TGTGCCAGCAGCCTTCGGACTAGCAGAGATACGCAGTATTTT. As protein: CASSLRTSRDTQYF.

The chain links TRBV4-1 to TRBJ2-1; TRBD1 matches 7 bases. The CDR3 consists of 16 residues. V gave up 0 bases and J gave up 6 bases; unmatched junction bases: 8. CDR1 is MGHRA and CDR2 is YSYEKL in the germline V gene. CDR3 residues: CASSQDGTVPSNEQFF. The CDR3 DNA is TGCGCCAGCAGCCAAGATGGGACAGTCCCCTCCAATGAGCAGTTCTTC.

The chain links TRBV15 to TRBJ2-7; TRBD1 matches 8 bases. V was clipped by 3 bases and J by 2 bases; unmatched bases: 9. Germline V CDR1 and CDR2: LNHNV, YYDKDF (reference sequence). The CDR3 length is 16 residues. In nucleotides, the CDR3 is TGTGCCACCAGCAGGGGGGGTGGACAGGGCACCTACGAGCAGTACTTC. Translated, it gives CATSRGGGQGTYEQYF.

This chain joins TRBV18 and TRBJ1-5; tentatively, D is TRBD1 (6 bases). Looked up from germline, CDR1 is KGHSH and CDR2 is LQKENI. The length of the CDR3 is 14 residues. V was clipped by 1 base and J by 5 bases, with 9 bases between them. The CDR3, as DNA: TGTGCCAGCTCACCACTACAGGGTGATCAGCCCCAGCATTTT. Translated, it gives CASSPLQGDQPQHF.

The chain couples TRBV7-9 to TRBJ2-7; a weak D match, TRBD1 (5 bases). This CDR3 spans 15 amino acids. Trimming removed 1 base at V and 6 bases at J, with 16 bases between. Germline assignment: CDR1 SEHNR and CDR2 FQNEAQ (reference sequence). The CDR3 loop reads CASSLELDISGEQYF. DNA for the CDR3: TGTGCCAGCAGCTTAGAATTGGACATATCTGGCGAGCAGTACTTC.

This chain links TRBV19 with TRBJ1-2; D is perhaps TRBD1 (5 bases). Between the trimmed V and J ends, which lost 7 bases and 6 bases, there was a span of 15 bases. The CDR3 is made up of 13 amino acids. Germline V gene lookup returns CDR1 LNHDA and CDR2 SQIVND (reference sequence). The CDR3 spells CASNSPWGDGYTF. CDR3 nucleotides: TGTGCCAGTAATTCCCCGTGGGGGGATGGCTACACCTTC.

V usage is TRBV2 and J usage is TRBJ2-1; 11 positions match TRBD2. CDR1 SNHLY and CDR2 FYNNEI come from the germline V gene. The CDR3 length is 15 residues. The trim removed 5 bases at V and 4 bases at J, leaving 4 bases unmatched. CDR3: CASSIGLAGYNEQFF. The CDR3 nucleotides are TGTGCCAGCAGTATAGGACTAGCGGGTTACAATGAGCAGTTCTTC.

Note on this clone: Germline and junction disagree at one end, which may indicate a read error. The rearrangement uses TRBV30 and TRBJ1-2; tentatively, D is TRBD1 (5 bases). This CDR3 comprises 11 residues. Germline assignment: CDR1 GTSNPN and CDR2 SVGIG (reference sequence). CDR3 residues: CAWSTGLDYPF. The CDR3 region has the DNA TGTGCCTGGAGTACGGGACTGGACTACCCCTTC.

The rearrangement links TRBV27 to TRBJ1-1; 7 nucleotides line up with TRBD1. CDR3 length equals 13 residues. The V and J ends lost 3 bases and 7 bases, in that order; junction bases with no gene match: 5. CDR1 MNHEY and CDR2 SMNVEV come from the germline V gene (reference sequence). The CDR3 region has the DNA TGTGCCAGCAGTTTTTCGGGACAGCTTGAAGCTTTCTTT. This translates into CASSFSGQLEAFF.

This chain joins TRBV7-2 and TRBJ2-3; 12 bases agree with TRBD2. This CDR3 is 18 amino acids long. The V segment lost 1 base and the J segment 4 bases; nucleotides outside the gene matches: 9. Germline assignment: CDR1 SGHTA and CDR2 FQGNSA. DNA for the CDR3: TGTGCCAGCAGCTTAGTCCTACTAGCGGGAGGAGGGGCAGATACGCAGTATTTT. Protein: CASSLVLLAGGGADTQYF.

The J gene is TRBJ2-7, the V gene TRBV5-1; the D is unclear. V was cut by 0 bases and J by 2 bases, with 9 bases left in between. Germline values: CDR1 SGHRS, CDR2 YFSETQ. CDR3 length: 14 residues. The CDR3 protein is CASSLAQSAYEQYF. The CDR3 DNA is TGCGCCAGCAGCTTGGCCCAAAGCGCCTACGAGCAGTACTTC. Full variable domain (remainder filled in from reference TRBV5-1 and TRBJ2-7): KAGVTQTPRYLIKTRGQQVTLSCSPISGHRSVSWYQQTPGQGLQFLFEYFSETQRNKGNFPGRFSGRQFSNSRSEMNVSTLELGDSALYLCASSLAQSAYEQYFGPGTRLTVT.

This chain links TRBV11-2 with TRBJ1-4; 10 nucleotides line up with TRBD1. Germline CDR1 is SGHAT and CDR2 is FQNNGV. The V gene end was trimmed by 0 bases and the J gene end by 1 base; junction bases not matched to a gene: 5. The CDR3 has 18 amino acids. The CDR3 loop is CASSLERQGAGTNEKLFF. The CDR3 region has the DNA TGTGCCAGCAGCTTAGAGAGACAGGGGGCAGGAACTAATGAAAAACTGTTTTTT.

V gene TRBV28 combines with J gene TRBJ2-7; the D gene is possibly TRBD2 (6 bases). The CDR3 spans 14 residues. Germline-derived CDR1 and CDR2 are MDHEN and SYDVKM. V was shortened by 3 bases and J by 5 bases, with 14 bases between the two germline ends. This CDR3 reads CASSFTGVSNEQYF. The CDR3 DNA sequence: TGTGCCAGCAGTTTTACGGGGGTTTCCAACGAGCAGTACTTC.

Only a few counts were recorded for this clone. This chain links TRBV10-3 with TRBJ1-1; no clear D gene. CDR1 is ENHRY and CDR2 is SYGVKD in the germline V gene. The CDR3 has 11 amino acids. V was pared by 6 bases and J by 3 bases, with 5 bases between. CDR3 nucleotide sequence: TGTGCCATCAGCCGGGACACTGAAGCTTTCTTT. As protein: CAISRDTEAFF.

The chain has TRBV18 and TRBJ1-2; D remains ambiguous. The CDR3 extends over 12 amino acids. V lost 6 bases, J lost 12 bases, and 17 bases lay in between. In germline, CDR1 is KGHSH, CDR2 LQKENI. DNA for the CDR3: TGTGCCAGCTCCTCTCAGGAGGGTACAGACACCTTC. Translated, it gives CASSSQEGTDTF.

The V call is TRBV28, the J call TRBJ2-4, with 8 bases lining up with TRBD1. The CDR3 totals 14 residues. Trimming took 2 bases from V and 6 from J; bases not matched to a gene: 3. Per germline, CDR1 MDHEN and CDR2 SYDVKM. This CDR3 reads CASSLSRGRNIQYF. CDR3 sequence (DNA): TGTGCCAGCAGTTTAAGCAGGGGGCGAAACATTCAGTACTTC. The complete variable domain, with remaining parts taken from reference TRBV28 and TRBJ2-4, reads DVKVTQSSRYLVKRTGEKVFLECVQDMDHENMFWYRQDPGLGLRLIYFSYDVKMKEKGDIPEGYSVSREKKERFSLILESASTNQTSMYLCASSLSRGRNIQYFGAGTRLSVL.